This record looks at one TCR beta chain sequence and its context. The repertoire was sequenced with immunoSEQ multiplex PCR; TCRdb's copy has only in-frame clones and lacks some. The sample shows around 71,000 clones, about 92% of them seen only once. The CDR3 contains 12 residues. Germline CDR1 is SGHVS and CDR2 is FQNEAQ. Trimming removed 3 bases from V and 8 bases from J, with 10 bases in between. The data are from a study of T cell changes during pregnancy in multiple sclerosis. The chain uses TRBV7-8 and TRBJ1-2; tentatively, D is TRBD1 (6 bases). The specimen comprised peripheral blood, sampled in the third trimester of pregnancy. The sequence was collected from a female donor with multiple sclerosis, enrolled in a pregnancy study. The CDR3 bases are TGTGCCAGCAGCTTGTCAGGGGCGGGCTACACCTTC. This translates into CASSLSGAGYTF.